This T cell receptor (beta chain) was identified in a study of T-cell memory formation after mild COVID-19. Across the whole study: Clustering of TCRs was largely donor specific.

TCRdb processed the 5' RACE reads anew with MiXCR; each CDR3 protein has one entry. The table lists about 400,000 distinct CDR3 sequences, around 22% of them singletons, with approximately 14% in the top ten. The study, taken as a whole, reports: Clones contracting day 15 to 85 were balanced CD4/CD8; later expanders leaned CD4+. Whether day 37 second-wave clones are SARS-CoV-2-specific was not confirmed.

The V end lost 7 bases, the J end lost 5 bases, and 14 bases lay between the germline ends. This CDR3 comprises 14 residues. Per germline, CDR1 MNHNY and CDR2 SVGAGI (reference sequence). Concerning this clonotype: Its specificity is unknown.

This clonotype was sampled from an adult woman who had mild COVID-19 (a few samples of this study predate the infection). Cell type and time point are not known. Sequenced sample: PBMCs or a T cell subset sorted from them (not recorded which). V and J are TRBV6-6 and TRBJ2-2; a possible D gene is TRBD2 (6 bases). CDR3 DNA sequence: TGTGCCAGCACTGTACGGGAGCTAACCGGGGAGCTGTTTTTT. It translates to CASTVRELTGELFF.